This T cell receptor (beta chain) appears in the sequencing data of a study of T cells expressing NK-cell markers. Findings of the study overall: Whether expanded NKG2C+ T cell clones were HCMV-specific remained unclear.

Concerning this clonotype: Its antigen is unknown.

Looked up from germline, CDR1 is SEHNR and CDR2 is FQNEAQ (reference sequence). The CDR3 totals 15 residues. The TCR beta cDNA came from 5'RACE template switching with UMIs. TCRdb reanalyzed the 5' RACE reads and collapses them to one entry per CDR3 protein, without DNA. This listing includes about 260,000 distinct CDR3 sequences. Sequenced material: blood T cells: a sorted CD56 or NKG2C T cell subset, CD4+ or CD8+ T cells, or bulk PBMC T cells (not recorded which). The TCR was taken from a man younger than 35 in good health. The chain links TRBV7-9 to TRBJ2-5; TCRdb gives TRBD1 as the D gene, but with no DNA this cannot be confirmed. The CDR3 loop reads CASRPQTGAPETQYF.